This T cell receptor beta chain was profiled in a study of blood T cell repertoires in COVID-19. Background on the study: The United States, Italy and Spain supplied acute and convalescent COVID-19 samples. Nucleic acid was either cDNA or gDNA, and it came from T cells, B-cell-depleted T cells, or PBMCs.

Germline V gives CDR1 MDHEN, CDR2 SYDVKM. The CDR3 consists of 18 residues. The V and J ends lost 4 bases and 1 base, in that order; junction bases with no gene match: 11. In the study's own analysis: Reference gene primer amplification yielded estimated nucleated cell counts. Method: immunoSEQ multiplex PCR; TCRdb's copy keeps in-frame clones and lacks some. V, J and clone size are those of that table, while D and trimming were read from the DNA. This table has 250,000 to 300,000 clones, roughly 90% appearing once. This chain uses TRBV28 with TRBJ1-2; 11 bases agree with TRBD1. The sequence derives from a woman aged 45 to 65 who had recovered from COVID-19. The sample consisted of peripheral blood. CDR3 DNA sequence: TGTGCCAGCAGTTACCGCGCGAGGACAGGGGGCCGTAACTATGGCTACACCTTC. Amino acid sequence: CASSYRARTGGRNYGYTF.